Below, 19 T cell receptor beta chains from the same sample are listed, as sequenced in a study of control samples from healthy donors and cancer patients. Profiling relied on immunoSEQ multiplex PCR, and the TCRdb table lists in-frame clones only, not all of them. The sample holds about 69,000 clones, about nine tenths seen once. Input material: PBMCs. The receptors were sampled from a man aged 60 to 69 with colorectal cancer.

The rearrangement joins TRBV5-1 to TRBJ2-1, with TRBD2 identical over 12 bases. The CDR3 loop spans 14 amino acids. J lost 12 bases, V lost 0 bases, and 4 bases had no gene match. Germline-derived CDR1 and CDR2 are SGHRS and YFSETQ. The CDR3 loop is CASSLDPSGGAQFF. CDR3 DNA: TGCGCCAGCAGCTTGGATCCTAGCGGGGGGGCGCAGTTCTTC.

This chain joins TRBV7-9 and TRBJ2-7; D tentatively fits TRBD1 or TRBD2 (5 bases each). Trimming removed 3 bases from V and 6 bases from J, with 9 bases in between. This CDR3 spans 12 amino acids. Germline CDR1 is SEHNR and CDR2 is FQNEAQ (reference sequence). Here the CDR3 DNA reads TGTGCCAGCAGCTTCGGGGCGGTCGAGCAGTACTTC. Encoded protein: CASSFGAVEQYF.

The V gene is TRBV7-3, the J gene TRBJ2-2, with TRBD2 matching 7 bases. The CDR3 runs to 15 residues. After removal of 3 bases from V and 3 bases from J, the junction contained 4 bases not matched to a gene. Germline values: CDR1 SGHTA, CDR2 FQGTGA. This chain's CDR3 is CASSFTAGDTGELFF. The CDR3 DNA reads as TGTGCCAGCAGCTTCACGGCGGGGGACACCGGGGAGCTGTTTTTT.

Here the CDR3 DNA reads TGTGCCAGCAGCTTAGCCGCGCCCTGGACAGCTAACACCGGGGAGCTGTTTTTT. This sequence encodes CASSLAAPWTANTGELFF. The chain uses TRBV11-3 and TRBJ2-2; weak D call: TRBD1 (6 bases). Germline V gene data show CDR1 as SGHNT and CDR2 as YENEEA. Trimming left V 1 base short and J 2 bases short, with 17 bases between. The CDR3 runs to 18 residues.

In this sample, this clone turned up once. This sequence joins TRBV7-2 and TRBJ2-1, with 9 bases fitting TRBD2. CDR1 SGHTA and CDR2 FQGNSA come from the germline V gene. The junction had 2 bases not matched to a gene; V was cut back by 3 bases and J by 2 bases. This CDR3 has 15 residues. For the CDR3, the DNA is TGTGCCAGCAGCTTGGCGGGGGGGCCCTACAATGAGCAGTTCTTC. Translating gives CASSLAGGPYNEQFF.

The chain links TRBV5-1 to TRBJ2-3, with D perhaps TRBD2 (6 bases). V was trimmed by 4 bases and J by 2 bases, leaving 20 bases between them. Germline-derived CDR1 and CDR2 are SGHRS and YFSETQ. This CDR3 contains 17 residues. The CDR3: CASSLRGGGNPTDTQYF. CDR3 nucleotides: TGCGCCAGCAGCCTCCGGGGAGGAGGGAATCCCACAGATACGCAGTATTTT.

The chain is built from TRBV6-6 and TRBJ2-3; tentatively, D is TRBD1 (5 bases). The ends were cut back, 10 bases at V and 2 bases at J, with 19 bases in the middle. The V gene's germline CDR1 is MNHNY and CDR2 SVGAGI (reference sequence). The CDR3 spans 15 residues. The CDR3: CATAGAYHYTDTQYF. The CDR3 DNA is TGTGCCACCGCTGGGGCCTATCACTACACAGATACGCAGTATTTT.

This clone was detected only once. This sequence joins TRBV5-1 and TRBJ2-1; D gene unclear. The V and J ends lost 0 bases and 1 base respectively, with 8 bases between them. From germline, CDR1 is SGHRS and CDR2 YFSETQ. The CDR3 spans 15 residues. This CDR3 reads CASSLGVRSYNEQFF. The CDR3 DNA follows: TGCGCCAGCAGCTTGGGGGTTCGGTCCTACAATGAGCAGTTCTTC.

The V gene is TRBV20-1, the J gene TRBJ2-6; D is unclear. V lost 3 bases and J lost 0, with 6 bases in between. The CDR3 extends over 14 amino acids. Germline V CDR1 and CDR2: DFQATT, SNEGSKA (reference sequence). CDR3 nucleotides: TGCAGTGCTAGTGCGAGCTCTGGGGCCAACGTCCTGACTTTC. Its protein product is CSASASSGANVLTF.

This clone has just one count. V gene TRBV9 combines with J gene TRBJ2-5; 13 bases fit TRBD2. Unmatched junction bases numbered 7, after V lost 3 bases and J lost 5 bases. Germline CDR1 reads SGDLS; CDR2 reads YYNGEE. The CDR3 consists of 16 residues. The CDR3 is CASSGTSGGAWETQYF. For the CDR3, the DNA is TGTGCCAGCAGCGGTACTAGCGGGGGGGCCTGGGAGACCCAGTACTTC.

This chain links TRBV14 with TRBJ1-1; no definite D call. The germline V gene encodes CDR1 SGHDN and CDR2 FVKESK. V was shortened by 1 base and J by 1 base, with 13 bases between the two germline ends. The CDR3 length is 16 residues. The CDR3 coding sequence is TGTGCCAGCAGCCAAGGAGGCTTCTTTCGGAACACTGAAGCTTTCTTT. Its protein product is CASSQGGFFRNTEAFF. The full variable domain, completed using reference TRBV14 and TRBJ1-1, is EAGVTQFPSHSVIEKGQTVTLRCDPISGHDNLYWYRRVMGKEIKFLLHFVKESKQDESGMPNNRFLAERTGGTYSTLKVQPAELEDSGVYFCASSQGGFFRNTEAFFGQGTRLTVV.

The CDR3 here is CASTYQGQGGYEQYF. The CDR3 nucleotides are TGCGCCAGCACTTACCAGGGACAGGGAGGCTACGAGCAGTACTTC. This sequence joins TRBV10-1 and TRBJ2-7; 9 nucleotides align to TRBD1. This CDR3 has 15 residues. V trimming: 7 bases; J trimming: 3 bases; junction bases outside the gene matches: 10. Germline V gives CDR1 WNHNN, CDR2 SYGVQD (reference sequence).

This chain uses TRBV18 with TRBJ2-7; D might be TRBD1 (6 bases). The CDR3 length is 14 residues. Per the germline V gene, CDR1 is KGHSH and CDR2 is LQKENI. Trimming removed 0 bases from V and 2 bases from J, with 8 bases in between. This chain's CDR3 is CASSPPDRAYEQYF. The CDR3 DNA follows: TGTGCCAGCTCACCACCGGACAGAGCCTACGAGCAGTACTTC.

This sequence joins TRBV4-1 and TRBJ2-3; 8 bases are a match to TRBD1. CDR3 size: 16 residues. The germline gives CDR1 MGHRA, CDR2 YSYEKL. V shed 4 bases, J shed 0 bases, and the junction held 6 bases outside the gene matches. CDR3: CASSRTGTGSTDTQYF. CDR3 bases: TGCGCCAGCAGCCGCACCGGGACAGGTAGCACAGATACGCAGTATTTT.

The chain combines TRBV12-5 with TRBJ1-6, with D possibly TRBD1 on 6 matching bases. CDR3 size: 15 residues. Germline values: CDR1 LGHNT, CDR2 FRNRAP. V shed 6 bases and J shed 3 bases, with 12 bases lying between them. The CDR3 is CASGYGQNYNSPLHF. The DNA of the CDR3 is TGTGCTAGTGGCTACGGACAGAACTATAATTCACCCCTCCACTTT.

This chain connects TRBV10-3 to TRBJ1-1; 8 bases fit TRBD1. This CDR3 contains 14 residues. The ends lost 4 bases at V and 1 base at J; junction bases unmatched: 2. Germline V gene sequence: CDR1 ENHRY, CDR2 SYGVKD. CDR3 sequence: CAISAGTGNTEAFF. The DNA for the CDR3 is TGTGCCATCAGTGCCGGGACAGGGAACACTGAAGCTTTCTTT.

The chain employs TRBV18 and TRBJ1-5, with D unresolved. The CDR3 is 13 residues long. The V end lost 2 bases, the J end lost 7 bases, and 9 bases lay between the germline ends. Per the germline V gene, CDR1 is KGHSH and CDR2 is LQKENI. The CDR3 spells CASSPGNSQPQHF. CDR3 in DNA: TGTGCCAGCTCACCAGGGAACAGCCAGCCCCAGCATTTT.

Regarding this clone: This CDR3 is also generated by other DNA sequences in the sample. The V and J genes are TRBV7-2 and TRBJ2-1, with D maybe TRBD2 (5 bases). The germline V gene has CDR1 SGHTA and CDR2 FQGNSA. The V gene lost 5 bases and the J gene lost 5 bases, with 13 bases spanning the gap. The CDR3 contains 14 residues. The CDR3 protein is CASSLLTRNNEQFF. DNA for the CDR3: TGTGCCAGCAGCCTCCTTACTAGGAACAATGAGCAGTTCTTC.

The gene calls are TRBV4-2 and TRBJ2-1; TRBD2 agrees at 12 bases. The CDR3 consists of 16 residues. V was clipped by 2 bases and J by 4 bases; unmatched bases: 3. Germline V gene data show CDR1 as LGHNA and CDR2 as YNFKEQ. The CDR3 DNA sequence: TGTGCCAGCAGCCAACAAACTAGCGGGGGGTACAATGAGCAGTTCTTC. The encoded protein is CASSQQTSGGYNEQFF.